A selection of T cell receptor beta chains follows, all from one sample in a study of shared clonotypes between healthy human individuals. Assay: immunoSEQ multiplex PCR; the TCRdb copy retains only in-frame clones and omits some. The sample has about 1 million clones, more than 65% seen once; the top ten hold about 1.5%. The specimen was memory CD4+ T cells sorted from blood. The receptors were sampled from a man between 18 and 29 years old in good health. Each CDR3 is given with its conserved first and last residue. A D gene is named only where the DNA matches it firmly. Rows may omit the clone size; those that give it use once, few, many or a size class.

D	V	J	size	DNA	CDR3
TRBD1	TRBV7-6	TRBJ2-7	NA	TGTGCCAGCAGCCTAGGGACAGGGTTCGGAAACGAGCAGTACTTC	CASSLGTGFGNEQYF
NA	TRBV21-1	TRBJ2-7	NA	TGTGCCAGCAGCCTCTTTATGGCCGGGCCGCTATACGAGCAGTACTTC	CASSLFMAGPLYEQYF
NA	TRBV4-3	TRBJ1-5	NA	TGCGCCAGCAGCCAAGAGTGGCAGGGGACCCAGCCCCAGCATTTT	CASSQEWQGTQPQHF
TRBD1	TRBV6-1	TRBJ1-1	NA	TGTGCCAGCACTACAGGGGGAGGAGGGAACCCTGAAGCTTTCTTT	CASTTGGGGNPEAFF
NA	TRBV6-5	TRBJ1-6	NA	TGTGCCAGCAGTAACCAGCGACAGTCACCCCTCCACTTT	CASSNQRQSPLHF
NA	TRBV7-8	TRBJ2-7	NA	TGTGCCAGCAGCTTAGGGGAGACAGGCAGCTACGAGCAGTACTTC	CASSLGETGSYEQYF
TRBD2	TRBV5-1	TRBJ2-1	NA	TGCGCCAGCAGCTTGGAGGGAGGGCCCAACAATGAGCAGTTCTTC	CASSLEGGPNNEQFF
NA	TRBV11-2	TRBJ1-3	NA	TGTGCCAGCAGCTTAGAGGGTTACGGAAACACCATATATTTT	CASSLEGYGNTIYF
TRBD2	TRBV5-4	TRBJ2-5	once	TGTGCCAGCAGCTTGACTAGCGGAAGCCAAGAGACCCAGTACTTC	CASSLTSGSQETQYF
TRBD2	TRBV10-3	TRBJ2-1	NA	TGTGCCATCAGTGAGTCGGTGGGAGCGGGGGCCTACAATGAGCAGTTCTTC	CAISESVGAGAYNEQFF
NA	TRBV28	TRBJ2-2	few	TGTGCCAGCAGTTTATCCAGGGTACGGGTTAGCACCGGGGAGCTGTTTTTT	CASSLSRVRVSTGELFF
NA	TRBV14	TRBJ1-4	few	TGTGCCAGCAGCCAAGTTTCCAGGATTAATGAAAAACTGTTTTTT	CASSQVSRINEKLFF
NA	TRBV29-1	TRBJ2-7	NA	TGCAGCGTTGAGTCTCAGTCCTACGAGCAGTACTTC	CSVESQSYEQYF
NA	TRBV19	TRBJ1-2	NA	TGTGCCAGTAGTATGCTGGGGATGAGCTATGGCTACACCTTC	CASSMLGMSYGYTF
NA	TRBV6-1	TRBJ2-3	NA	TGTGCCAGCAGTGACAGGGGAGCAGATACGCAGTATTTT	CASSDRGADTQYF
NA	TRBV6-5	TRBJ2-7	NA	TGTGCCAGCAGCCCCCCGGGCTTCTCCTACGAGCAGTACTTC	CASSPPGFSYEQYF
NA	TRBV5-1	TRBJ2-2	NA	TGCGCCAGCAGCTTGTCCCCGGCGAACACCGGGGAGCTGTTTTTT	CASSLSPANTGELFF
NA	TRBV2	TRBJ1-1	NA	TGTGCCAGCAGTGTAACAGGGAATTCTGAAGCTTTCTTT	CASSVTGNSEAFF
TRBD1	TRBV5-1	TRBJ2-7	NA	TGCGCCAGCAGACCACGACAGGGGGAGTCCTACGAGCAGTACTTC	CASRPRQGESYEQYF
TRBD1	TRBV4-3	TRBJ1-4	NA	TGCGCCAGCAGCCATCAGACAGGGGGCGGATCTAATGAAAAACTGTTTTTT	CASSHQTGGGSNEKLFF
TRBD1	TRBV2	TRBJ1-1	NA	TGTGCCAGCAGAGGGACAGTGCGGAACACTGAAGCTTTCTTT	CASRGTVRNTEAFF
TRBD1	TRBV5-4	TRBJ1-4	NA	TGTGCCAGCAGCAGAGGGACAGCCTTTAATGAAAAACTGTTTTTT	CASSRGTAFNEKLFF
NA	TRBV11-2	TRBJ2-1	NA	TGTGCCAGCAGCTCCCAGCGGTACAATGAGCAGTTCTTC	CASSSQRYNEQFF
NA	TRBV4-1	TRBJ2-4	NA	TGCGCCAGCAGCGATAAAAACCTTCAGGGATTCGAGGCCAAAAACATTCAGTACTTC	CASSDKNLQGFEAKNIQYF
TRBD1	TRBV6-6	TRBJ1-3	few	TGTGCCAGCAGCCAAACAGGGGGCTCTGGAAACACCATATATTTT	CASSQTGGSGNTIYF
NA	TRBV6-1	TRBJ2-3	many	TGTGCCAGCAGTACGAGATTCGACGGGAGTACGCAGTATTTT	CASSTRFDGSTQYF
NA	TRBV5-1	TRBJ2-2	NA	TGCGCCAGCAGCTTGGCGGGGACGGTGAACACCGGGGAGCTGTTTTTT	CASSLAGTVNTGELFF
TRBD1	TRBV5-8	TRBJ1-2	once	TGTGCCAGCAGCTTGGCGGGACAGGTCGACTATGGCTACACCTTC	CASSLAGQVDYGYTF
NA	TRBV18	TRBJ2-3	once	TGTGCCAGCTCACCGGCAGCTGGCACAGATACGCAGTATTTT	CASSPAAGTDTQYF
NA	TRBV30	TRBJ2-2	NA	TGTGCCTGGAGTCTTCGGCGGGGCTTGGTTACCGGGGAGCTGTTTTTT	CAWSLRRGLVTGELFF
NA	TRBV7-2	TRBJ2-3	NA	TGTGCCAGCAGCTTATCCCCGGGTTGGGGCACAGATACGCAGTATTTT	CASSLSPGWGTDTQYF
NA	TRBV28	TRBJ2-7	few	TGTGCCAGCAAACCCGATATGAGGGGCTACTACGAGCAGTACTTC	CASKPDMRGYYEQYF
NA	TRBV7-2	TRBJ2-5	NA	TGTGCCAGCAGCTTAGCGGGCCTCACGACCGACTTC	CASSLAGLTTDF
NA	TRBV9	TRBJ1-3	NA	TGTGCCAGCAGCATCCTAGGGGAGTCTGGAAACACCATATATTTT	CASSILGESGNTIYF
TRBD2	TRBV15	TRBJ2-3	NA	TGTGCCACCAGCAGAGACGGCGGGGGGACCCTCCTCACAGATACGCAGTATTTT	CATSRDGGGTLLTDTQYF
NA	TRBV19	TRBJ1-2	NA	TGTGCCAGTAGTACCATCGGGGCACCCTATGGCTACACCTTC	CASSTIGAPYGYTF
NA	TRBV7-2	TRBJ2-7	NA	TGTGCCAGCAGCTTAGCTGGGGGCGGAATATCCTACGAGCAGTACTTC	CASSLAGGGISYEQYF
NA	TRBV30	TRBJ2-7	NA	TGTGCCTGGAGTGCCCCCTACGAGCAGTACTTC	CAWSAPYEQYF
NA	TRBV5-6	TRBJ2-3	NA	TGTGCCAGCAGCTCGATACAGATCACTAGCACAGATACGCAGTATTTT	CASSSIQITSTDTQYF
NA	TRBV18	TRBJ2-7	NA	TGTGCCAGCTCACCTTTGGCTAGCGTCCACGAGCAGTACTTC	CASSPLASVHEQYF
TRBD1	TRBV10-3	TRBJ1-5	NA	TGTGCCATCAGTGACGCGGGGACAGGTCAAGAGAATCAGCCCCAGCATTTT	CAISDAGTGQENQPQHF
NA	TRBV14	TRBJ1-1	NA	TGTGCCAGCAGCCAAGGGTTCGGGGAGAACACTGAAGCTTTCTTT	CASSQGFGENTEAFF
NA	TRBV2	TRBJ1-6	NA	TGTGCCAGCAGTGCCGGGACTCCTTATTATTCACCCCTCCACTTT	CASSAGTPYYSPLHF
NA	TRBV5-1	TRBJ2-1	NA	TGCGCCAGCAGAACCCATGAGCAGTTCTTC	CASRTHEQFF
TRBD2	TRBV7-2	TRBJ2-1	once	TGTGCCAGCAGCGCAGGGACTAGCGGGTACTACAATGAGCAGTTCTTC	CASSAGTSGYYNEQFF
TRBD1	TRBV6-5	TRBJ1-2	NA	TGTGCCAGCAGTCCTCAGGGGGCGAATGGCTACACCTTC	CASSPQGANGYTF
TRBD1	TRBV6-1	TRBJ1-4	NA	TGTGCCAGCAGTGTAAGGGGGCTGGCTAATGAAAAACTGTTTTTT	CASSVRGLANEKLFF
NA	TRBV6-1	TRBJ1-1	NA	TGTGCCAGCACCGTGGGGGGGTTGGAAGCTTTCTTT	CASTVGGLEAFF
TRBD1	TRBV7-9	TRBJ1-1	NA	TGTGCCAGCGTTGGGGACAGCCCTGAAGCTTTCTTT	CASVGDSPEAFF
NA	TRBV2	TRBJ1-5	many	TGTGCCAGCAGTGAGGGGGGTCAGCCCCAGCATTTT	CASSEGGQPQHF
NA	TRBV6-5	TRBJ1-4	NA	TGTGCCAGCAGTTGGAATGACAGCGTAAATGAAAAACTGTTTTTT	CASSWNDSVNEKLFF
TRBD1	TRBV19	TRBJ1-5	NA	TGTGCCAGTAGTGGCGGCAGGGGGCAAGGAAGTAGCAATCAGCCCCAGCATTTT	CASSGGRGQGSSNQPQHF
NA	TRBV18	TRBJ1-5	few	TGTGCCAGCTCAACACCGGAATTCCGTTCGGGCGATCAGCCCCAGCATTTT	CASSTPEFRSGDQPQHF
NA	TRBV6-1	TRBJ2-7	NA	TGTGCCAGCAGCCTATACGACAGCCCCTCCTACGAGCAGTACTTC	CASSLYDSPSYEQYF